These 10 T cell receptor beta chains share one sample of origin, sequenced in a study of cytomegalovirus exposure and HLA in healthy donors. Amplification used 60 Vbeta primers and 13 Jbeta primers. Sequenced by immunoSEQ multiplex PCR; TCRdb stores in-frame clones only, minus some. The table lists approximately 180,000 clones, around 80% of them singletons. Sequencing input: PBMCs. These receptor sequences come from a woman aged 30 to 39 in good health and CMV-seronegative.

This chain connects TRBV27 to TRBJ1-4; 7 positions match TRBD1. Per germline, CDR1 MNHEY and CDR2 SMNVEV (reference sequence). The CDR3 is made up of 16 amino acids. V was clipped by 3 bases and J by 4 bases; unmatched bases: 8. This chain's CDR3 is CASSFTGTAYNEKLFF. The DNA for the CDR3 is TGTGCCAGCAGTTTTACTGGGACAGCCTATAATGAAAAACTGTTTTTT.

The chain employs TRBV29-1 and TRBJ1-4; D possibly corresponds to TRBD1 (6 bases). V was clipped by 1 base and J by 12 bases, with 9 bases between them. The CDR3 has 11 residues. Germline lookup yields CDR1 SQVTM and CDR2 ANQGSEA. The CDR3 coding sequence is TGCAGCGTTGAAGGTAACAGGGAACTGTTTTTT. Its protein product is CSVEGNRELFF.

This clone appeared a few times. The V gene is TRBV4-3, the J gene TRBJ1-1; 8 bases align to TRBD1. This CDR3 is built from 13 residues. Germline V lookup: CDR1 LGHNA, CDR2 YSLEER. Germline trimming cut 6 bases from V and 5 bases from J; bases unmatched to any gene: 5. CDR3 nucleotide sequence: TGCGCCAGCAGTCGGGACAGGTCAACTGAAGCTTTCTTT. It translates to CASSRDRSTEAFF.

Comment on this clone: Lacking the conserved final phenylalanine or tryptophan, this CDR3 likely reflects a read error. The DNA is omitted, as the CDR3 cannot be located on it reliably, and the CDR3 follows TCRdb's listing. The J gene is TRBJ1-2, the V gene TRBV28; TRBD1 reflects the table's D call only, with no check against the DNA. In germline, CDR1 is MDHEN, CDR2 SYDVKM. The CDR3 has 12 residues if both end residues are counted. Here the CDR3 reads CASSPPAGPAHL.

The rearrangement joins TRBV5-4 to TRBJ2-5; D possibly corresponds to TRBD2 (6 bases). The germline V and J ends were trimmed by 3 bases and 5 bases, with 17 bases remaining between them. This CDR3 contains 15 residues. CDR1 is SGHNT, CDR2 YYREEE, per germline (reference sequence). This chain's CDR3 is CASSSEIRAGETQYF. CDR3 DNA sequence: TGTGCCAGCAGCTCAGAAATCCGGGCGGGGGAGACCCAGTACTTC.

The chain uses TRBV11-2 and TRBJ2-1; 9 bases align to TRBD2. The CDR3 totals 18 residues. J was trimmed by 12 bases and V by 1 base; bases with no gene match: 19. Germline CDR1 is SGHAT and CDR2 is FQNNGV. Here the CDR3 reads CASSLVFRREGRILGQFF. CDR3 in DNA: TGTGCCAGCAGCTTAGTATTTCGGCGGGAGGGCCGTATCCTGGGGCAGTTCTTC.

The J gene is TRBJ2-7, the V gene TRBV28, with TRBD1 matching over 7 bases. Germline assignment: CDR1 MDHEN and CDR2 SYDVKM. The CDR3 totals 17 residues. V shed 5 bases and J 3 bases; nucleotides not matched to a gene: 16. CDR3 bases: TGTGCCAGCAGTCACTCCCTAAAGACAGGGTTAGGCTACGAGCAGTACTTC. It specifies CASSHSLKTGLGYEQYF.

The chain carries TRBV5-1 and TRBJ2-7; the match to TRBD2 covers 7 bases. This CDR3 spans 15 amino acids. Unmatched junction bases numbered 9, after V lost 1 base and J lost 5 bases. Germline CDR1 is SGHRS and CDR2 is YFSETQ. Here the CDR3 DNA reads TGCGCCAGCAGCTTGATGGGGACTAAGTTAAACGAGCAGTACTTC. Translated, it gives CASSLMGTKLNEQYF.

The rearrangement links TRBV7-8 to TRBJ2-5; 8 bases fit TRBD1. The CDR3 covers 14 residues. Trimming cost V 5 bases and J 7 bases; bases outside gene matches: 9. Per the germline V gene, CDR1 is SGHVS and CDR2 is FQNEAQ. CDR3 coding DNA: TGTGCCAGCAGCCGAGATGGGACAGGAGGGACCCAGTACTTC. Translation: CASSRDGTGGTQYF.

This clone appeared a few times. V usage is TRBV18 and J usage is TRBJ1-2; D is undetermined. Trimming stripped 3 bases from V and 4 bases from J, with 6 bases between. CDR3 length equals 12 residues. Germline V gene sequence: CDR1 KGHSH, CDR2 LQKENI. CDR3 sequence (DNA): TGTGCCAGCTCACCGGCTGGCTATGGCTACACCTTC. It encodes CASSPAGYGYTF.